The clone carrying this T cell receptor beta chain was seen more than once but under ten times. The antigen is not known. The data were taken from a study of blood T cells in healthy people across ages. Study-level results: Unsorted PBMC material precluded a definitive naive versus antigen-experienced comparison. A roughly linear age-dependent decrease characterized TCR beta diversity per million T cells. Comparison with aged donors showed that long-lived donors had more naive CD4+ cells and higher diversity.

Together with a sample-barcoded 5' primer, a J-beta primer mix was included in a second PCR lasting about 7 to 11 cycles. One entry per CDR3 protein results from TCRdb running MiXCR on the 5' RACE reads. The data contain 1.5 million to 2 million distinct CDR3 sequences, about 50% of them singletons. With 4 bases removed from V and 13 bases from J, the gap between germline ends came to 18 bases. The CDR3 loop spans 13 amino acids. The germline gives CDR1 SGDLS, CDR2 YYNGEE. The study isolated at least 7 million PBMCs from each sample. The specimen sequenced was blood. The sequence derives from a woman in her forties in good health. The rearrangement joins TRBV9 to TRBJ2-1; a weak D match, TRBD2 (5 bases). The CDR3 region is CASSPPRGERQFF. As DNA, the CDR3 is TGTGCCAGCAGCCCCCCCCGTGGGGAGAGACAGTTCTTC.